This T cell receptor beta chain appears in the sequencing data of a study of T cells after yellow fever vaccination. Germline V gene sequence: CDR1 KGHDR, CDR2 SFDVKD. There are 15 residues in the CDR3. The V end lost 2 bases, the J end lost 5 bases, and 14 bases lay between the germline ends. The study made its TCR cDNA through 5'RACE template switching. That step introduced a universal primer site along with UMIs. Each CDR3 protein is one row after TCRdb ran MiXCR on the 5' RACE reads. In the table there are approximately 300,000 distinct CDR3 sequences, approximately 7% of which are singletons. Comments on this clonotype: Its specificity is not known.

General study results and limits: The booster saw the reappearance of most primary-vaccination clones (approximately 96% CD4, 80% to 90% CD8). Abundant clonotypes from the bulk population could contaminate FACS-sorted repertoires.

The sequencing here drew on PBMCs, taken around 45 days after the first yellow fever vaccination. The chain combines TRBV24-1 with TRBJ2-5; D is unresolved. The clonotype comes from a man aged 18 to 29 who received the YFV17D yellow fever vaccine. As DNA, the CDR3 is TGTGCCACCAGTGATTACTGGACCACCGGGGAGACCCAGTACTTC. Protein product: CATSDYWTTGETQYF.